The 15 T cell receptor beta chains listed next were all sequenced from one sample in a study of T-cell memory formation after mild COVID-19. One entry per CDR3 protein, called by TCRdb with MiXCR from the 5' RACE reads. The sample shows 35,000 to 50,000 distinct CDR3 sequences, approximately 9.6% of them seen only once. The source material was PBMCs or a T cell subset sorted from them (not recorded which). The receptors derive from an adult woman who had mild COVID-19 (a few samples of this study predate the infection). Cell type and time point are not known.

V and J are TRBV5-1 and TRBJ1-2; 7 bases agree with TRBD1. The CDR3 runs to 15 residues. Germline lookup yields CDR1 SGHRS and CDR2 YFSETQ. Trimming cost V 4 bases and J 3 bases; bases outside gene matches: 9. The CDR3 DNA reads as TGCGCCAGCAGCATCCGACAGGGAGTGGACTATGGCTACACCTTC. It yields the protein CASSIRQGVDYGYTF.

In its sample, this clonotype was seen many times. The J gene is TRBJ2-5, the V gene TRBV5-1; TRBD2 matches at 11 bases. The CDR3 totals 16 residues. V lost 1 base, J lost 4 bases, and 6 bases stayed unmatched. Germline assignment: CDR1 SGHRS and CDR2 YFSETQ. The CDR3 DNA reads as TGCGCCAGCAGCTTGACTCTAGCGGGAGGCTCAGAGACCCAGTACTTC. Translation: CASSLTLAGGSETQYF.

This clonotype appeared many times. The genes are TRBV20-1 and TRBJ2-4; D might be TRBD1 or TRBD2, each matching 6 bases. CDR3 length equals 14 residues. From germline, CDR1 is DFQATT and CDR2 SNEGSKA (reference sequence). V lost 5 bases to trimming and J lost 3 bases, with 14 bases between them. The CDR3 nucleotides are TGCAGTGCTGGGGATGGAGGGGGCAAAAACATTCAGTACTTC. It encodes CSAGDGGGKNIQYF.

V is TRBV7-8 and J is TRBJ2-5; 8 bases align to TRBD1. The CDR3 extends over 15 amino acids. Trimming cost V 6 bases and J 2 bases; bases outside gene matches: 8. Germline V lookup: CDR1 SGHVS, CDR2 FQNEAQ. CDR3 in amino acids: CASSWTGRFQETQYF. The CDR3 DNA follows: TGTGCCAGCAGTTGGACAGGGAGGTTTCAAGAGACCCAGTACTTC.

This rearrangement joins TRBV6-6 to TRBJ2-7; weak D call: TRBD1 (5 bases). V lost 7 bases and J lost 4, with 26 bases in between. Germline assignment: CDR1 MNHNY and CDR2 SVGAGI (reference sequence). The CDR3 covers 17 residues. In DNA, the CDR3 is TGTGCCAGCACTACACAAGTAGGGGCGGTCCATAAATACGAGCAGTACTTC. Protein sequence: CASTTQVGAVHKYEQYF.

This clonotype was found many times. V gene TRBV14 combines with J gene TRBJ2-7; 9 bases map to TRBD2. In germline, CDR1 is SGHDN, CDR2 FVKESK. After removal of 0 bases from V and 3 bases from J, the junction contained 6 bases not matched to a gene. CDR3 length equals 16 residues. The CDR3 region has the DNA TGTGCCAGCAGCCAAGAGGGGACTAGCTTCGACTACGAGCAGTACTTC. It is translated as CASSQEGTSFDYEQYF.

The CDR3: CASSPATNEKLFF. CDR3 in DNA: TGTGCCAGCAGCCCGGCAACTAATGAAAAACTGTTTTTT. The chain employs TRBV7-2 and TRBJ1-4; D remains ambiguous. V was pared by 5 bases and J by 0 bases, with 4 bases between. Germline V gene data show CDR1 as SGHTA and CDR2 as FQGNSA. The CDR3 totals 13 residues.

This clonotype has only a few counts. The rearrangement uses TRBV18 and TRBJ2-3; no definite D call. CDR1 and CDR2 (germline): KGHSH, LQKENI. CDR3 length equals 14 residues. Trimming shortened V by 0 bases and J by 0 bases, and 4 bases separated the two germline ends. CDR3 region: CASSPPASTDTQYF. For the CDR3, the DNA is TGTGCCAGCTCACCACCCGCGAGCACAGATACGCAGTATTTT.

This clonotype was observed at least ten times. The CDR3 DNA reads TGTGCCAGCAGCTTTCAGACTAGGCTCAATGAGCAGTTCTTC. It codes for CASSFQTRLNEQFF. The V gene is TRBV7-8, the J gene TRBJ2-1, with D possibly matching TRBD2 (6 bases). Per the germline V gene, CDR1 is SGHVS and CDR2 is FQNEAQ. V was pared by 3 bases and J by 6 bases, with 12 bases between. The CDR3 is made up of 14 amino acids.

This clonotype showed up just a few times. The J gene is TRBJ1-1, the V gene TRBV6-5; 7 bases line up with TRBD1. The CDR3 spans 13 residues. V dropped 7 bases and J dropped 2; count of bases not matched to a gene: 4. Looked up from germline, CDR1 is MNHEY and CDR2 is SVGAGI. CDR3 nucleotides: TGTGCCAGCAACCTAGGGGGCAACACTGAAGCTTTCTTT. Amino acids: CASNLGGNTEAFF.

This clonotype was found many times. The chain carries TRBV6-5 and TRBJ1-2; no firm D call. CDR1 MNHEY and CDR2 SVGAGI come from the germline V gene. Trimming left V 7 bases short and J 4 bases short, with 13 bases between. The CDR3 runs 13 residues. The DNA for the CDR3 is TGTGCCAGCACCAAGGGAGAGCTCTATGGCTACACCTTC. It yields the protein CASTKGELYGYTF.

The chain employs TRBV7-9 and TRBJ2-1; 8 nucleotides agree with TRBD2. The CDR3 has 16 amino acids. The V gene end was trimmed by 2 bases and the J gene end by 5 bases; junction bases not matched to a gene: 8. CDR1 and CDR2 from the germline V gene are SEHNR and FQNEAQ (reference sequence). The CDR3 is CASSLSLAAGDNEQFF. The CDR3 nucleotides read TGTGCCAGCAGCTTATCTCTGGCAGCGGGGGACAATGAGCAGTTCTTC.

This clonotype appeared a few times. V is TRBV6-5 and J is TRBJ2-3, with D perhaps TRBD1 or TRBD2 (5 bases each). Germline V lookup: CDR1 MNHEY, CDR2 SVGAGI. This CDR3 spans 15 amino acids. V was shortened by 5 bases and J by 3 bases, with 15 bases between the two germline ends. The CDR3 sequence: CASSTPGPPTDTQYF. The CDR3 nucleotides are TGTGCCAGCAGTACTCCGGGACCTCCTACAGATACGCAGTATTTT.

This clonotype has only a few counts. The CDR3, as DNA: TGTGCCAGTAGTCTCGAAGTAGGGGGAGCGAGGACTGAAGCTTTCTTT. Amino acids: CASSLEVGGARTEAFF. This chain connects TRBV19 to TRBJ1-1, with D maybe TRBD1 (6 bases). The V end was cut by 5 bases, the J end by 5 bases, with 21 bases between. The CDR3 has 16 amino acids. Germline CDR1 is LNHDA and CDR2 is SQIVND (reference sequence).

This clonotype was found many times. The V call is TRBV11-2, the J call TRBJ2-5, with unresolved D. The V gene's germline CDR1 is SGHAT and CDR2 FQNNGV. The CDR3 is made up of 15 amino acids. Trimming cost V 5 bases and J 4 bases, with 17 bases left between them. The CDR3 DNA reads TGTGCCAGCAGCGGCCGGATTCGCCTCGCAGAGACCCAGTACTTC. Amino acids: CASSGRIRLAETQYF.